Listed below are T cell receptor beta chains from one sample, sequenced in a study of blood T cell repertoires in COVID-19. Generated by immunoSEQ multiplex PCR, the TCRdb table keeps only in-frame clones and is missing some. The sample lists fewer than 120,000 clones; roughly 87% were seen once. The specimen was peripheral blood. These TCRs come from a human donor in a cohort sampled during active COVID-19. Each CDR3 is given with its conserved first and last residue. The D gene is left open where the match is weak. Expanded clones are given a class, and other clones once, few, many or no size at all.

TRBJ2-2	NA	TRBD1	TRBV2	TGTGCCAGCAGGGGACAGCCAGGGGGGGAGCTGTTTTTT	CASRGQPGGELFF
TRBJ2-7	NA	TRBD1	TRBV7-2	TGTGCCAGCAGTCCCAGGGACAGGAACTCCTACGAGCAGTACTTC	CASSPRDRNSYEQYF
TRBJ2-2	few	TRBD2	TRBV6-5	TGTGCCAGCAGCAGGAAAGCGGGGACCGGGGAGCTGTTTTTT	CASSRKAGTGELFF
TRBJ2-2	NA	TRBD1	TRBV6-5	TGTGCCGGCCGGGACAGGGTCACCGGGGAGCTGTTTTTT	CAGRDRVTGELFF
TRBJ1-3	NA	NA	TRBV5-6	TGTGCCAGCAGCTTGGCAGGAGGAAACACCATATATTTT	CASSLAGGNTIYF
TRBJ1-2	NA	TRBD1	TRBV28	TGTGCCAGCAGTTTTTCTGGGACAGGGAACTATGGCTACACCTTC	CASSFSGTGNYGYTF
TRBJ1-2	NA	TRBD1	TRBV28	TGTGCCAGCAGTCGACGAGGACAGGGTAGCCATGGCTACACCTTC	CASSRRGQGSHGYTF
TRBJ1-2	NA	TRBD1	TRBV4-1	TGCGCCAGCAGCCAAGGGCCCGGGACAGGGGGCCTTTTCAGCTATGGCTACACCTTC	CASSQGPGTGGLFSYGYTF
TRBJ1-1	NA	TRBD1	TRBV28	TGTGCCAGCAGTTTCACAGGGGGAAGAGCTGAAGCTTTCTTT	CASSFTGGRAEAFF
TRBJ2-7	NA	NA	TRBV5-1	TGCGCCAGCAGCTTGGACAGGGTTCGCGACGAGCAGTACTTC	CASSLDRVRDEQYF
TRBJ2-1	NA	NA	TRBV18	TGTGCCAGCTCACCAAACGCAGCGACAGGAGGATCGTCTGAGCAGTTCTTC	CASSPNAATGGSSEQFF
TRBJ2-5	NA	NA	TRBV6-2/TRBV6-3	TGTGCCAGCAGTCCCCCACTAGAGTGGGAGACCCAGTACTTC	CASSPPLEWETQYF
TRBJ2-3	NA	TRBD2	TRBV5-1	TGCGCCAGCAGCTTGGCCGCCGGCGGGGGAGGCACAGATACGCAGTATTTT	CASSLAAGGGGTDTQYF
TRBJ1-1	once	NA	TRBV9	TGTGCCAGCAGTCCTCACGGACAGCTGAACACTGAAGCTTTCTTT	CASSPHGQLNTEAFF
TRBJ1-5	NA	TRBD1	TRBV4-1	TGCGCCAGCAGCCCGAGGGGGCGGGATAGCAATCAGCCCCAGCATTTT	CASSPRGRDSNQPQHF
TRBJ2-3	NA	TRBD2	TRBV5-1	TGCGCCAGCAGCCCCGGCATAGCGGGCCGCACAGATACGCAGTATTTT	CASSPGIAGRTDTQYF
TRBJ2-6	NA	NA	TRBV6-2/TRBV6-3	TGTGCCAGCAGTTATTACGGGGGGCGCGTCCTGACTTTC	CASSYYGGRVLTF
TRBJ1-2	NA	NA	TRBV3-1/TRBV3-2	TGTGCCAGCAGCCAAGACCAGGCCAGCCACTATGGCTACACCTTC	CASSQDQASHYGYTF
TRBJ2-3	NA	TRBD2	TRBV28	TGTGCCAGCAGCCCGACTAGCGGGACCGCAGATACGCAGTATTTT	CASSPTSGTADTQYF
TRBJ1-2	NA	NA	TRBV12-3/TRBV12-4	TGTGCCAGCAGGGGAGGCACCTCCTATGGCTACACCTTC	CASRGGTSYGYTF
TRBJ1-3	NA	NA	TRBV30	TGTGCCTGGAGGCGCACCTCCTTCTCTGGAAACACCATATATTTT	CAWRRTSFSGNTIYF
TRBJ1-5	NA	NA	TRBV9	TGTGCCAGCAGCGACGGGACATATAATCAGCCCCAGCATTTT	CASSDGTYNQPQHF
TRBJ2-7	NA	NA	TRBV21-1	TGTGCCAGCGCGCGCGACCCTTACACCGGGACAGGGGGCTACGAGCAGTACTTC	CASARDPYTGTGGYEQYF
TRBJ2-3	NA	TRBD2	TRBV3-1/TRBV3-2	TGTGCCAGCAGCACCCGGACTAGCGGGAGGGCCCCCCACCCTAGCACAGATACGCAGTATTTT	CASSTRTSGRAPHPSTDTQYF
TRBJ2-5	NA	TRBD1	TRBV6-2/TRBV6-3	TGTGCCAGCAGCCATTGGACAGGGGGTCTCGGGGAGACCCAGTACTTC	CASSHWTGGLGETQYF
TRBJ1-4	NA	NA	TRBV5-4	TGTGCCAGCAGCCCGGGGACGGGGCGGGGGCTCGATGAAAAACTGTTTTTT	CASSPGTGRGLDEKLFF
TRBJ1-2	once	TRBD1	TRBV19	TGTGCCAGTAGTCCTACAGGGGCTGGTGGCTACACCTTC	CASSPTGAGGYTF
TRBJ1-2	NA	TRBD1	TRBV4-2	TGTGCCAGCAGGGACGGGACAGACGTCTGGGGAAACTATGGCTACACCTTC	CASRDGTDVWGNYGYTF